One sample yielded the 14 T cell receptor beta chains listed below, sequenced in a study of cytomegalovirus exposure and HLA in healthy donors. Vbeta (60) and Jbeta (13) primers were used in the PCR. The data were produced by immunoSEQ multiplex PCR, yet TCRdb's version contains in-frame clones alone and is incomplete. Found here are 130,000 or so clones, about 80% of them singletons; the top ten hold around 1.5%. The sample taken for sequencing was PBMCs. These receptors were collected from a woman in her late teens or twenties in good health and CMV-seronegative.

The chain links TRBV5-1 to TRBJ2-3, with TRBD1 matching over 8 bases. This CDR3 comprises 16 residues. Trimming at V came to 4 bases and at J to 4 bases, leaving 11 bases not matched to a gene. Germline assignment: CDR1 SGHRS and CDR2 YFSETQ. The CDR3 loop is CASSLQPGGEADTQYF. The CDR3 coding sequence is TGCGCCAGCAGCCTACAGCCAGGGGGCGAAGCAGATACGCAGTATTTT.

The chain combines TRBV11-3 with TRBJ2-2; 8 nucleotides match TRBD2. The CDR3 runs to 16 residues. CDR1 and CDR2 from the germline V gene are SGHNT and YENEEA. V was pared by 4 bases and J by 5 bases, with 9 bases of the junction left unmatched. CDR3 in DNA: TGTGCCAGCAGCTCCGAAAGCCGGGAGGGGACCGGGGAGCTGTTTTTT. The encoded protein is CASSSESREGTGELFF.

The chain couples TRBV7-9 to TRBJ1-2, with D uncertain. Looked up from germline, CDR1 is SEHNR and CDR2 is FQNEAQ (reference sequence). This CDR3 has 12 amino acids. The ends were cut back, 7 bases at V and 8 bases at J, with 14 bases in the middle. This chain's CDR3 is CASNKAEEGYTF. In nucleotides, the CDR3 is TGTGCCAGCAATAAAGCCGAAGAGGGCTACACCTTC.

The CDR3 loop reads CASSPQTRQGPYEQYF. The CDR3 DNA reads as TGTGCCAGCTCACCACAGACTAGACAGGGCCCTTACGAGCAGTACTTC. The chain employs TRBV18 and TRBJ2-7, with a weak D call TRBD1 (7 bases). In germline, CDR1 is KGHSH, CDR2 LQKENI. The CDR3 totals 16 residues. V gave up 1 base and J gave up 4 bases, with 17 bases separating them.

The chain joins TRBV6-1 to TRBJ1-5; TRBD1 agrees at 11 bases. Germline assignment: CDR1 MNHNS and CDR2 SASEGT. Trimming cost V 4 bases and J 2 bases; bases outside gene matches: 4. The CDR3 length is 16 residues. CDR3: CASSGTGGQGNQPQHF. As DNA, the CDR3 is TGTGCCAGCAGTGGGACAGGGGGCCAGGGCAATCAGCCCCAGCATTTT.

This chain joins TRBV13 and TRBJ2-3; tentative D call: TRBD2 (6 bases). The CDR3 is 15 amino acids. V lost 0 bases, J lost 1 base, and 8 bases lay in between. Per the germline V gene, CDR1 is PRHDT and CDR2 is FYEKMQ (reference sequence). The CDR3 DNA follows: TGTGCCAGCAGCTTAGGGGGAGGAGGCACAGATACGCAGTATTTT. Its protein product is CASSLGGGGTDTQYF.

This chain's CDR3 is CASSLARTRSSYEQYF. The CDR3, as DNA: TGTGCCAGCAGCTTAGCTAGGACTCGGAGCTCCTACGAGCAGTACTTC. The chain uses TRBV7-2 and TRBJ2-7; TRBD2 might be the D (5 bases). This CDR3 contains 16 residues. CDR1 is SGHTA, CDR2 FQGNSA, per germline. Trimming cost V 0 bases and J 0 bases, with 12 bases left between them.

The rearrangement uses TRBV6-1 and TRBJ1-1; 7 bases are a match to TRBD1. Germline V gene data show CDR1 as MNHNS and CDR2 as SASEGT. The CDR3 spans 14 residues. Germline trimming cut 5 bases from V and 10 bases from J; bases unmatched to any gene: 13. CDR3 in amino acids: CASSPRPDRAGAFF. In DNA form, the CDR3 reads TGTGCCAGCAGTCCCCGTCCCGACAGGGCTGGAGCTTTCTTT.

This rearrangement joins TRBV30 to TRBJ2-7; no clear D gene. From germline, CDR1 is GTSNPN and CDR2 SVGIG (reference sequence). V dropped 3 bases and J dropped 4 bases, with 13 bases sitting between them. The CDR3 is 13 amino acids. CDR3 DNA sequence: TGTGCCTGGAGGTGGCTCTCCCGATACGAGCAGTACTTC. It is translated as CAWRWLSRYEQYF.

This clone showed up just once. Here the CDR3 reads CASREGGGQPQHF. The CDR3 DNA is TGTGCCAGCCGAGAGGGGGGGGGTCAGCCCCAGCATTTT. The chain recombines TRBV27 with TRBJ1-5, with D perhaps TRBD1 (6 bases). The germline CDR1 and CDR2 sequences are MNHEY and SMNVEV (reference sequence). CDR3 length equals 13 residues. Trimming stripped 8 bases from V and 6 bases from J, with 14 bases between.

This clone appeared once. Compared with germline, one end of the junction differs, possibly owing to a read error. The sample contains more than one DNA sequence encoding this CDR3. The V and J genes are TRBV6-1 and TRBJ1-6; D remains unclear. The CDR3 has 13 amino acids. Germline CDR1 is MNHNS and CDR2 is SASEGT. CDR3: CASIPGYNSPLHF. In nucleotides, the CDR3 is TGTGCCAGCATTCCGGGGTATAATTCGCCCCTCCACTTT.

The chain recombines TRBV19 with TRBJ1-1; 7 nucleotides agree with TRBD1. CDR3 length equals 15 residues. V shed 9 bases, J shed 1 base, and the junction held 11 bases outside the gene matches. CDR1 is LNHDA and CDR2 is SQIVND in the germline V gene (reference sequence). DNA of the CDR3: TGTGCCAGCCACACAGGGGTAGGGTGGAACACTGAAGCTTTCTTT. It yields the protein CASHTGVGWNTEAFF.

This chain joins TRBV7-2 and TRBJ2-7; TRBD1 aligns across 7 bases. This CDR3 region has 14 residues. The germline gives CDR1 SGHTA, CDR2 FQGNSA. The V and J ends lost 5 bases and 3 bases, in that order; junction bases with no gene match: 7. The CDR3 coding sequence is TGTGCCAGCAGCCGAGGACAGGCCAGCTACGAGCAGTACTTC. This codes for CASSRGQASYEQYF. Full variable domain (remainder filled in from reference TRBV7-2 and TRBJ2-7): GAGVSQSPSNKVTEKGKDVELRCDPISGHTALYWYRQSLGQGLEFLIYFQGNSAPDKSGLPSDRFSAERTGGSVSTLTIQRTQQEDSAVYLCASSRGQASYEQYFGPGTRLTVT.

This clone was seen once. This chain links TRBV11-2 with TRBJ2-1; 8 positions agree with TRBD1. The germline V gene encodes CDR1 SGHAT and CDR2 FQNNGV. Unmatched junction bases numbered 13, after V lost 5 bases and J lost 7 bases. CDR3 size: 16 residues. The CDR3 spells CASSAPWTGMRNEQFF. Written as DNA, the CDR3 is TGTGCCAGCAGCGCCCCTTGGACAGGGATGAGGAATGAGCAGTTCTTC.